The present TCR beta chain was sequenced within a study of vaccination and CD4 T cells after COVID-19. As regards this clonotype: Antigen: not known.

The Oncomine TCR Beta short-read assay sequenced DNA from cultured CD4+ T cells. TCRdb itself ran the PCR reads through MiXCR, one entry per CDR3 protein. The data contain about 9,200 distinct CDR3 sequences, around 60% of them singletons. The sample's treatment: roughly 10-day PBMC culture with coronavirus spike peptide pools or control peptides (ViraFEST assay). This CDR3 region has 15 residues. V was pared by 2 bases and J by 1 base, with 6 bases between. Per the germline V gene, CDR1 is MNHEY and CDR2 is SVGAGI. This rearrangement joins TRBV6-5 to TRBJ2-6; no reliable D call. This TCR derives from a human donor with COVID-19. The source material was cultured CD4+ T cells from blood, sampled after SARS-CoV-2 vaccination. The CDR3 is CASSYTPSGANVLTF. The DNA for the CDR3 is TGTGCCAGCAGTTACACGCCGTCTGGGGCCAACGTCCTGACTTTC.